Listed here are 29 T cell receptor beta chains from one sample, sequenced in a study of radiotherapy plus CTLA-4 blockade in lung cancer. Using immunoSEQ multiplex PCR, the repertoire was profiled, and TCRdb retains in-frame clones only, with some absent. The data show under 3,000 clones, around 76% seen once. The sample here was tumor tissue, taken from a patient treated with radiotherapy plus ipilimumab. These receptors all stem from a human donor with non-small cell lung cancer that progressed on radiotherapy plus ipilimumab.

The chain carries TRBV18 and TRBJ2-7; 11 bases are shared with TRBD1. CDR3 length: 18 amino acids. The trim removed 3 bases at V and 0 bases at J, leaving 10 bases unmatched. Per germline, CDR1 KGHSH and CDR2 LQKENI. In nucleotides, the CDR3 is TGTGCCAGCTCACCCCGGACAGGGGGCAATGAGAACTCCTACGAGCAGTACTTC. It translates to CASSPRTGGNENSYEQYF.

Details on this clone: At one end, the junction sequence differs from germline, possibly due to a read error. CDR3 region: CVISAWTSPDTQYF. The CDR3 coding sequence is TGTGTCATCAGTGCATGGACTAGTCCAGATACGCAGTATTTT. The genes are TRBV10-3 and TRBJ2-3, with 7 bases fitting TRBD2. This CDR3 spans 14 amino acids. Germline V gene data show CDR1 as ENHRY and CDR2 as SYGVKD.

The V call is TRBV5-1, the J call TRBJ1-2; D uncertain. Germline V gene sequence: CDR1 SGHRS, CDR2 YFSETQ. Trimming pared 0 bases from V and 4 bases from J, leaving 10 bases between. This CDR3 comprises 14 residues. Here the CDR3 DNA reads TGCGCCAGCAGCTTGGTTACCGGATTCTATGGCTACACCTTC. This codes for CASSLVTGFYGYTF.

With regard to this clone: The sample holds other DNA sequences that translate to the same CDR3. V is TRBV28 and J is TRBJ2-1; 8 nucleotides match TRBD2. Germline CDR1 is MDHEN and CDR2 is SYDVKM. V was pared by 6 bases and J by 2 bases, with 12 bases of the junction left unmatched. The CDR3 contains 17 residues. The chain's CDR3 is CASSSSLAGSAYNEQFF. In DNA, the CDR3 is TGTGCCAGCAGCTCTTCCTTAGCGGGATCCGCCTACAATGAGCAGTTCTTC.

In its sample, this clone was seen once. In nucleotides, the CDR3 is TGTGCCATCCAAACAACTGACAGGGGGCTTGGAGATACGCAGTATTTT. Encoded protein: CAIQTTDRGLGDTQYF. The genes are TRBV28 and TRBJ2-3; 10 bases are shared with TRBD1. CDR1 and CDR2 (germline): MDHEN, SYDVKM. After removal of 10 bases from V and 5 bases from J, the junction contained 15 bases not matched to a gene. The CDR3 runs 16 residues. Full variable domain (missing parts from reference TRBV28 and TRBJ2-3): DVKVTQSSRYLVKRTGEKVFLECVQDMDHENMFWYRQDPGLGLRLIYFSYDVKMKEKGDIPEGYSVSREKKERFSLILESASTNQTSMYLCAIQTTDRGLGDTQYFGPGTRLTVL.

The chain uses TRBV18 and TRBJ1-4; D uncertain. Germline CDR1 is KGHSH and CDR2 is LQKENI. This CDR3 spans 19 amino acids. Between the trimmed V and J ends, which lost 4 bases and 1 base, there was a span of 22 bases. The CDR3 spells CASSLTARTTLRTNEKLFF. CDR3 DNA: TGTGCCAGCTCACTAACCGCACGGACTACGCTTCGAACTAATGAAAAACTGTTTTTT.

The genes are TRBV28 and TRBJ1-3, with 10 bases fitting TRBD1. Germline V gene lookup returns CDR1 MDHEN and CDR2 SYDVKM. The junction had 10 bases not matched to a gene; V was cut back by 8 bases and J by 0 bases. There are 17 residues in the CDR3. CDR3 bases: TGTGCCAGCCGACGGGACAGGGGTCACTACTCTGGAAACACCATATATTTT. Translated: CASRRDRGHYSGNTIYF.

The chain joins TRBV5-1 to TRBJ1-5; D is uncertain. CDR1 is SGHRS, CDR2 YFSETQ, per germline. Trimming took off 0 bases at V and 3 bases at J, with 7 bases between the two ends. The CDR3 length is 14 residues. CDR3: CASSLGESNQPQHF. CDR3 DNA: TGCGCCAGCAGCTTGGGGGAGTCCAATCAGCCCCAGCATTTT.

The sample holds a few counts of this clone. The J gene is TRBJ1-2, the V gene TRBV6-6; no firm D call. The CDR3 totals 13 residues. The V and J ends lost 5 bases and 10 bases respectively, with 17 bases between them. Germline-derived CDR1 and CDR2 are MNHNY and SVGAGI (reference sequence). This CDR3 reads CASSTAGILPYTF. CDR3 DNA sequence: TGTGCCAGCAGTACGGCGGGGATTTTGCCCTACACCTTC.

This rearrangement joins TRBV28 to TRBJ1-2, with TRBD1 identical over 7 bases. Per germline, CDR1 MDHEN and CDR2 SYDVKM. Trimming removed 6 bases from V and 4 bases from J; junction bases left unmatched: 5. This CDR3 contains 13 residues. Here the CDR3 DNA reads TGTGCCAGCAGCTCAGACAGGGTCTATGGCTACACCTTC. This gives the protein CASSSDRVYGYTF.

About this clone: At one end, the junction sequence differs from germline, possibly due to a read error. The chain employs TRBV30 and TRBJ1-6; maybe TRBD1 (6 bases). The germline V gene encodes CDR1 GTSNPN and CDR2 SVGIG (reference sequence). CDR3 length equals 15 residues. CDR3 in amino acids: CAWSGRTVYNSPFHF. CDR3 nucleotide sequence: TGTGCCTGGAGTGGACGGACAGTCTATAATTCACCCTTCCACTTT.

V usage is TRBV7-2 and J usage is TRBJ1-1, with D tentatively TRBD1 (6 bases). V was cut by 5 bases and J by 0 bases, with 10 bases left in between. Per the germline V gene, CDR1 is SGHTA and CDR2 is FQGNSA. CDR3 length: 14 residues. Here the CDR3 DNA reads TGTGCCAGCAGCCAAGGACAGCTGAACACTGAAGCTTTCTTT. Protein: CASSQGQLNTEAFF.

The chain carries TRBV9 and TRBJ2-7; D possibly uses TRBD1 or TRBD2 (6 bases each). Trimming removed 2 bases from V and 7 bases from J, with 13 bases in between. The CDR3 covers 13 residues. Looked up from germline, CDR1 is SGDLS and CDR2 is YYNGEE. CDR3 in amino acids: CASSVPGAGEQYF. The CDR3 coding sequence is TGTGCCAGCAGCGTTCCGGGGGCGGGGGAGCAGTACTTC. The full variable domain, in which reference TRBV9 and TRBJ2-7 provide the parts outside the CDR3, is DSGVTQTPKHLITATGQRVTLRCSPRSGDLSVYWYQQSLDQGLQFLIQYYNGEERAKGNILERFSAQQFPDLHSELNLSSLELGDSALYFCASSVPGAGEQYFGPGTRLTVT.

This clone is deemed large (0.1 to 1%). The chain has TRBV10-2 and TRBJ2-7, with 10 bases that match TRBD2. J was trimmed by 4 bases and V by 10 bases; bases with no gene match: 7. The CDR3 is made up of 13 amino acids. The germline V gene encodes CDR1 WSHSY and CDR2 SAAADI. Here the CDR3 DNA reads TGCGCCACCCTGGGAGCGGGAGGGTACGAGCAGTACTTC. Amino acids: CATLGAGGYEQYF.

V is TRBV15 and J is TRBJ2-5; the match to TRBD1 covers 7 bases. In germline, CDR1 is LNHNV, CDR2 YYDKDF (reference sequence). J was trimmed by 1 base and V by 5 bases; bases with no gene match: 4. The CDR3 is made up of 14 amino acids. Here the CDR3 reads CATSLQGFQETQYF. In nucleotides, the CDR3 is TGTGCCACCAGCTTACAGGGGTTCCAAGAGACCCAGTACTTC.

The chain recombines TRBV2 with TRBJ2-5; 9 bases are shared with TRBD2. This CDR3 region has 16 residues. V lost 1 base and J lost 5; bases outside the gene matches: 8. Looked up from germline, CDR1 is SNHLY and CDR2 is FYNNEI. This chain's CDR3 is CASSEGDSGSSETQYF. CDR3 bases: TGTGCCAGCAGTGAAGGTGATAGCGGGAGTTCGGAGACCCAGTACTTC.

The chain is built from TRBV6-1 and TRBJ1-6; possible D gene TRBD1, 5 bases. V was cut by 10 bases and J by 7 bases, with 14 bases left in between. Germline values: CDR1 MNHNS, CDR2 SASEGT. CDR3 length: 13 residues. The CDR3: CATGGNRNSPLHF. CDR3 bases: TGTGCCACCGGGGGGAACCGAAATTCACCCCTCCACTTT.

J is TRBJ1-5 and V is TRBV19, with TRBD1 as a possible D gene (5 bases). There are 15 residues in the CDR3. Germline CDR1 reads LNHDA; CDR2 reads SQIVND (reference sequence). Trimming pared 3 bases from V and 2 bases from J, leaving 11 bases between. The CDR3 DNA sequence: TGTGCCAGTAGTATGGTAGGGGCTGGCAATCAGCCCCAGCATTTT. It translates to CASSMVGAGNQPQHF.

The CDR3 sequence is CASGFTLDGKGTMNTEAFF. The CDR3 nucleotides are TGTGCTAGTGGTTTCACACTGGACGGTAAGGGGACCATGAACACTGAAGCTTTCTTT. V gene TRBV12-5 combines with J gene TRBJ1-1; perhaps TRBD1 as D (5 bases). The germline gives CDR1 LGHNT, CDR2 FRNRAP. Trimming removed 3 bases from V and 0 bases from J, with 23 bases in between. CDR3 length: 19 amino acids.

This chain links TRBV28 with TRBJ2-7; 9 bases are shared with TRBD1. CDR1 and CDR2 (germline): MDHEN, SYDVKM. This CDR3 comprises 14 residues. The junction had 11 bases not matched to a gene; V was cut back by 8 bases and J by 6 bases. The CDR3 coding sequence is TGTGCCAGCCTCCGGACAGGGGCCTCTCGCGAGCAGTACTTC. It encodes CASLRTGASREQYF.

V is TRBV9 and J is TRBJ2-1; 8 bases fit TRBD2. The V segment lost 0 bases and the J segment 0 bases; nucleotides outside the gene matches: 5. CDR3 size: 17 residues. The germline V gene has CDR1 SGDLS and CDR2 YYNGEE. Here the CDR3 reads CASSVGLAGRSYNEQFF. The CDR3 region has the DNA TGTGCCAGCAGCGTAGGGCTAGCGGGCCGCTCCTACAATGAGCAGTTCTTC.

This clone was seen once. The chain is built from TRBV5-6 and TRBJ1-2; 10 nucleotides align to TRBD1. V was pared by 0 bases and J by 4 bases, with 6 bases of the junction left unmatched. Germline V gene data show CDR1 as SGHDT and CDR2 as YYEEEE. The CDR3 consists of 16 residues. The CDR3 sequence: CASSLASGQGFYGYTF. In DNA form, the CDR3 reads TGTGCCAGCAGCTTGGCATCGGGACAGGGGTTCTATGGCTACACCTTC.

The chain is built from TRBV21-1 and TRBJ2-7; TRBD2 is the table's D call and was not checked against the DNA. TRBV21-1 is a listed pseudogene. The CDR3 runs 16 residues. The CDR3 nucleotides are TGTGCCAGCAGCGACAAAGGGGCTAGCGGGGGTTACGAGCAGTACTTC. The encoded protein is CASSDKGASGGYEQYF.

DNA for the CDR3: TGTGCCAGCAGCGTAGGAGGGATGGACCTGGAGACCCAGTACTTC. Its protein product is CASSVGGMDLETQYF. This chain connects TRBV9 to TRBJ2-5; possibly TRBD2 for D (5 bases). The CDR3 has 15 residues. Germline lookup yields CDR1 SGDLS and CDR2 YYNGEE. Between the trimmed V and J ends, which lost 0 bases and 5 bases, there was a span of 14 bases.

This clone was counted only a few times. This chain joins TRBV5-1 and TRBJ2-7; weak D call: TRBD1 (6 bases). CDR3 length equals 12 residues. V was pared by 6 bases and J by 0 bases, with 7 bases between. Germline lookup yields CDR1 SGHRS and CDR2 YFSETQ. The chain's CDR3 is CASKDSSYEQYF. CDR3 in DNA: TGCGCCAGCAAGGACAGCTCCTACGAGCAGTACTTC.

The sample holds one count of this clone. The chain employs TRBV9 and TRBJ2-3; D is uncertain. Trimming took 0 bases from V and 2 from J, leaving 10 bases between them. Germline CDR1 is SGDLS and CDR2 is YYNGEE. The CDR3 is 15 residues long. The CDR3 is CASSVGIIDTDTQYF. CDR3 nucleotides: TGTGCCAGCAGCGTAGGAATAATCGACACAGATACGCAGTATTTT.

V gene TRBV6-5 combines with J gene TRBJ2-7; weak D call: TRBD1 (5 bases). Germline V gene data show CDR1 as MNHEY and CDR2 as SVGAGI. This CDR3 contains 14 residues. With 5 bases removed from V and 3 bases from J, the gap between germline ends came to 14 bases. In nucleotides, the CDR3 is TGTGCCAGCAGTGAATGGGGCAGTTACTACGAGCAGTACTTC. Protein: CASSEWGSYYEQYF.

This chain uses TRBV4-3 with TRBJ2-3; 9 bases line up with TRBD2. V trimming: 2 bases; J trimming: 2 bases; junction bases outside the gene matches: 2. There are 15 residues in the CDR3. CDR1 LGHNA and CDR2 YSLEER come from the germline V gene. This CDR3 is CASSQSGGTTDTQYF. The CDR3 DNA is TGCGCCAGCAGCCAAAGCGGGGGGACCACAGATACGCAGTATTTT.

The rearrangement links TRBV18 to TRBJ2-1, with 9 bases identical to TRBD1. V lost 3 bases, J lost 8 bases, and 14 bases stayed unmatched. The CDR3 is 17 amino acids. Germline values: CDR1 KGHSH, CDR2 LQKENI. Here the CDR3 DNA reads TGTGCCAGCTCACCCTCTACGCCGGGACAGGGTATCCATGAGCAGTTCTTC. Its protein is CASSPSTPGQGIHEQFF.